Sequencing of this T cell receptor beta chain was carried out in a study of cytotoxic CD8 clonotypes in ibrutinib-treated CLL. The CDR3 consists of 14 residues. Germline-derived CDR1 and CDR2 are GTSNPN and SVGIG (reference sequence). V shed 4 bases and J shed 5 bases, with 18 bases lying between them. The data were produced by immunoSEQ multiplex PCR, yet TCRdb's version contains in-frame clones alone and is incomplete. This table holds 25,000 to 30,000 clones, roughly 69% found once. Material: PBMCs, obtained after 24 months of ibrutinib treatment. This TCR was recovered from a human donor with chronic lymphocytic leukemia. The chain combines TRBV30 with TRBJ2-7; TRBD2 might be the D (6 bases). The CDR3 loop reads CAWTQVGLANEQYF. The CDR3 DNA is TGTGCCTGGACTCAGGTAGGGCTAGCGAACGAGCAGTACTTC.